The 25 T cell receptor beta chains in this list originate from one sample, sequenced in a study of a mutant IDH1 vaccine in newly diagnosed glioma. Here immunoSEQ multiplex PCR was the method, and the copy in TCRdb shows in-frame clones only, minus some. The data hold tens of thousands of clones, with roughly four fifths observed a single time. The time point denotes: baseline, week 1 (first vaccination visit). Treatment here: pre-vaccination baseline after standard-of-care therapy. Sequenced here: PBMCs, sampled from a glioma patient treated with radiotherapy, temozolomide or both. These receptors were taken from a man aged 35-49 years with glioma. Some clones in this sample may be carry-over from other donors' samples.

The gene calls are TRBV19 and TRBJ1-1, with TRBD1 matching over 8 bases. The germline CDR1 and CDR2 sequences are LNHDA and SQIVND (reference sequence). The V segment lost 7 bases and the J segment 4 bases; nucleotides outside the gene matches: 8. CDR3 length: 14 residues. The CDR3 region has the DNA TGTGCCAGTACCTCCCCAACAGGGGGCACTGAAGCTTTCTTT. Residues: CASTSPTGGTEAFF.

This clone was seen just once. This chain links TRBV6-5 with TRBJ1-1; 7 bases fit TRBD1. V was pared by 4 bases and J by 3 bases, with 8 bases of the junction left unmatched. Germline assignment: CDR1 MNHEY and CDR2 SVGAGI. There are 15 residues in the CDR3. CDR3 sequence reads: CASSSHRGWDTEAFF. CDR3 bases: TGTGCCAGCAGTTCCCACAGGGGTTGGGACACTGAAGCTTTCTTT.

The chain carries TRBV7-2 and TRBJ2-1; D is perhaps TRBD2 (6 bases). This CDR3 has 16 residues. CDR1 and CDR2 (germline): SGHTA, FQGNSA. Trimming removed 4 bases from V and 1 base from J, with 14 bases in between. The CDR3 sequence is CASSSKGRLSYNEQFF. The CDR3 DNA sequence: TGTGCCAGCAGCTCCAAAGGGAGGTTGTCCTACAATGAGCAGTTCTTC.

The J gene is TRBJ2-5, the V gene TRBV7-3; D could derive from TRBD1 or TRBD2 (5 bases each). CDR1 and CDR2 (germline): SGHTA, FQGTGA. The CDR3 length is 13 residues. Trimming left V 9 bases short and J 2 bases short, with 13 bases between. The CDR3 region is CARGPTVQETQYF. DNA for the CDR3: TGTGCCAGGGGACCGACAGTACAAGAGACCCAGTACTTC.

The CDR3 is CAWNLGQGNIQYF. As DNA, the CDR3 is TGTGCCTGGAATCTCGGACAGGGAAACATTCAGTACTTC. The chain links TRBV30 to TRBJ2-4, with TRBD1 identical over 8 bases. This CDR3 has 13 residues. The V gene's germline CDR1 is GTSNPN and CDR2 SVGIG (reference sequence). With V trimmed by 4 bases and J by 6 bases, 5 bases remained unmatched.

A few counts support this clone. This chain links TRBV27 with TRBJ1-1; no reliable D call. This CDR3 comprises 13 residues. Deletions cut 4 bases from V and 3 bases from J, with 9 bases between. Germline V gene sequence: CDR1 MNHEY, CDR2 SMNVEV (reference sequence). CDR3 sequence reads: CASSSSRDTEAFF. DNA for the CDR3: TGTGCCAGCAGTTCATCGAGGGACACTGAAGCTTTCTTT.

The chain has TRBV19 and TRBJ1-5; D unresolved. V was trimmed by 3 bases and J by 2 bases, leaving 8 bases between them. CDR1 is LNHDA, CDR2 SQIVND, per germline (reference sequence). The length of the CDR3 is 14 residues. For the CDR3, the DNA is TGTGCCAGTAGTATCCCCGTGCGCAATCAGCCCCAGCATTTT. This codes for CASSIPVRNQPQHF. Looking up the rest from reference TRBV19 and TRBJ1-5 gives the full variable domain: DGGITQSPKYLFRKEGQNVTLSCEQNLNHDAMYWYRQDPGQGLRLIYYSQIVNDFQKGDIAEGYSVSREKKESFPLTVTSAQKNPTAFYLCASSIPVRNQPQHFGDGTRLSIL.

The chain is built from TRBV5-8 and TRBJ1-2, with D possibly TRBD1 on 5 matching bases. This CDR3 contains 14 residues. The ends were cut back, 4 bases at V and 2 bases at J, with 12 bases in the middle. Germline CDR1 SGHTS, CDR2 YDEGEE. CDR3 in amino acids: CASSPGRRNYGYTF. For the CDR3, the DNA is TGTGCCAGCAGCCCGGGACGACGAAACTATGGCTACACCTTC.

This clone was seen a single time. The rearrangement links TRBV10-3 to TRBJ2-5, with D perhaps given as TRBD1 or TRBD2 (5 bases each). This CDR3 region has 12 residues. Germline CDR1 ENHRY, CDR2 SYGVKD. Trimming stripped 3 bases from V and 5 bases from J, with 7 bases between. CDR3 in amino acids: CAISEGDETQYF. The CDR3 DNA is TGTGCCATCAGTGAAGGGGACGAGACCCAGTACTTC.

V gene TRBV4-1 combines with J gene TRBJ1-3, with 8 bases lining up with TRBD1. CDR1 MGHRA and CDR2 YSYEKL come from the germline V gene. The CDR3 has 14 amino acids. With V trimmed by 0 bases and J by 7 bases, 2 bases remained unmatched. The CDR3 loop reads CASSQEWTGNTIYF. The CDR3 DNA is TGCGCCAGCAGCCAAGAGTGGACAGGGAACACCATATATTTT.

The gene calls are TRBV18 and TRBJ1-4; 7 nucleotides align to TRBD1. Germline loops: CDR1 KGHSH, CDR2 LQKENI. The junction had 1 base not matched to a gene; V was cut back by 4 bases and J by 5 bases. The CDR3 extends over 13 amino acids. The CDR3 coding sequence is TGTGCCAGCTCACGGGACAGCAATGAAAAACTGTTTTTT. It codes for CASSRDSNEKLFF.

The V and J genes are TRBV30 and TRBJ1-4, with 9 bases identical to TRBD1. The CDR3 is 15 residues long. The V gene end was trimmed by 2 bases and the J gene end by 6 bases; junction bases not matched to a gene: 7. CDR1 and CDR2 from the germline V gene are GTSNPN and SVGIG (reference sequence). As DNA, the CDR3 is TGTGCCTGGAGTACGGGGACAGGGTTCGATGAAAAACTGTTTTTT. Its protein is CAWSTGTGFDEKLFF. The complete variable domain, with remaining parts taken from reference TRBV30 and TRBJ1-4, reads SQTIHQWPATLVQPVGSPLSLECTVEGTSNPNLYWYRQAAGRGLQLLFYSVGIGQISSEVPQNLSASRPQDRQFILSSKKLLLSDSGFYLCAWSTGTGFDEKLFFGSGTQLSVL.

This clone showed up just a few times. The chain employs TRBV6-1 and TRBJ1-2; 9 bases are a match to TRBD1. Germline V gene data show CDR1 as MNHNS and CDR2 as SASEGT. This CDR3 comprises 14 residues. V shed 5 bases and J 5 bases; nucleotides not matched to a gene: 6. In DNA, the CDR3 is TGTGCCAGCAGTCGGACAGGGGAATCGTATGGCTACACCTTC. This codes for CASSRTGESYGYTF.

This clone was counted only a few times. This CDR3 is CASSNRLEWTEAFF. In nucleotides, the CDR3 is TGTGCCAGCAGCAACAGACTGGAGTGGACTGAAGCTTTCTTT. The chain recombines TRBV21-1 with TRBJ1-1. TRBV21-1 is described as a pseudogene. The CDR3 covers 14 residues.

V is TRBV18 and J is TRBJ2-2, with TRBD1 matching over 8 bases. Germline lookup yields CDR1 KGHSH and CDR2 LQKENI. V lost 7 bases, J lost 10 bases, and 11 bases stayed unmatched. The CDR3 is made up of 14 amino acids. CDR3 loop: CASLRQGSTSELFF. The CDR3 coding sequence is TGTGCCAGCTTACGACAGGGGTCGACGTCGGAGCTGTTTTTT.

The J gene is TRBJ2-7, the V gene TRBV6-1; D is ambiguous. CDR3 length: 10 residues. CDR1 and CDR2 from the germline V gene are MNHNS and SASEGT. The CDR3 here is CATGWYEQYF. The CDR3 DNA reads as TGTGCGACCGGGTGGTACGAGCAGTACTTC.

V is TRBV6-4 and J is TRBJ1-2; maybe TRBD1 (5 bases). The CDR3 runs 15 residues. The V gene lost 4 bases and the J gene lost 2 bases, with 14 bases spanning the gap. Germline-derived CDR1 and CDR2 are MRHNA and SNTAGT. The CDR3 region has the DNA TGTGCCAGCAGTGTCGCCGCGGGGGGGAACTATGGCTACACCTTC. This encodes CASSVAAGGNYGYTF.

V usage is TRBV16 and J usage is TRBJ1-3; D gene ambiguous. Germline-derived CDR1 and CDR2 are KGHSY and FQNENV. V lost 4 bases, J lost 4 bases, and 17 bases lay in between. The CDR3 runs 16 residues. CDR3 coding DNA: TGTGCCAGCAGCCTTTCGGGAGTCACGGGAGGAAACACCATATATTTT. Translating gives CASSLSGVTGGNTIYF.

This chain connects TRBV27 to TRBJ2-7; 7 nucleotides match TRBD2. There are 15 residues in the CDR3. Germline V gene lookup returns CDR1 MNHEY and CDR2 SMNVEV (reference sequence). Losses at the gene ends were 5 bases for V and 3 bases for J; bases not matched to a gene: 10. Here the CDR3 DNA reads TGTGCCAGCAGTCGGCGGGCGGGGGAAAACTACGAGCAGTACTTC. This codes for CASSRRAGENYEQYF.

This clone has just a few counts. The chain employs TRBV4-2 and TRBJ2-1; D not certain. V was pared by 2 bases and J by 7 bases, with 12 bases between. CDR1 is LGHNA, CDR2 YNFKEQ, per germline. CDR3 length: 14 amino acids. DNA for the CDR3: TGTGCCAGCAGCCAAATCGGCAGTCTTAATGAGCAGTTCTTC. It yields the protein CASSQIGSLNEQFF.

The chain uses TRBV10-3 and TRBJ2-5, with D perhaps TRBD1 or TRBD2 (5 bases each). This CDR3 has 13 residues. CDR1 is ENHRY and CDR2 is SYGVKD in the germline V gene. V dropped 2 bases and J dropped 3 bases, with 7 bases sitting between them. The CDR3 is CAISEQGEETQYF. In nucleotides, the CDR3 is TGTGCCATCAGTGAGCAGGGAGAAGAGACCCAGTACTTC.

CDR3 nucleotide sequence: TGTGCCATCAGTGAGGCAGTGAACACCGGGGAGCTGTTTTTT. Translation: CAISEAVNTGELFF. The rearrangement joins TRBV10-3 to TRBJ2-2; D gene unclear. Germline lookup yields CDR1 ENHRY and CDR2 SYGVKD. The CDR3 is made up of 14 amino acids. The V and J ends lost 2 bases and 1 base respectively, with 5 bases between them.

The CDR3 bases are TGTGCCAGCAGCTTAGGAGGGCCTACTGAAGCTTTCTTT. Protein product: CASSLGGPTEAFF. The J gene is TRBJ1-1, the V gene TRBV7-8; D remains ambiguous. The CDR3 sequence is 13 residues long. V lost 1 base, J lost 5 bases, and 8 bases lay in between. The V gene's germline CDR1 is SGHVS and CDR2 FQNEAQ.

This clone is deemed medium-sized. The V call is TRBV4-1, the J call TRBJ2-3; 10 nucleotides match TRBD2. This CDR3 spans 16 amino acids. V gave up 0 bases and J gave up 2 bases; unmatched junction bases: 2. Per germline, CDR1 MGHRA and CDR2 YSYEKL. CDR3 sequence reads: CASSQDLAGVTDTQYF. The CDR3 DNA reads TGCGCCAGCAGCCAAGATCTAGCGGGGGTCACAGATACGCAGTATTTT.

V and J are TRBV6-5 and TRBJ1-6; 8 bases align to TRBD1. This CDR3 has 16 residues. V lost 0 bases and J lost 7; bases outside the gene matches: 5. Looked up from germline, CDR1 is MNHEY and CDR2 is SVGAGI. CDR3: CASSYSQGARNSPLHF. Here the CDR3 DNA reads TGTGCCAGCAGTTACTCGCAGGGGGCAAGGAATTCACCCCTCCACTTT.